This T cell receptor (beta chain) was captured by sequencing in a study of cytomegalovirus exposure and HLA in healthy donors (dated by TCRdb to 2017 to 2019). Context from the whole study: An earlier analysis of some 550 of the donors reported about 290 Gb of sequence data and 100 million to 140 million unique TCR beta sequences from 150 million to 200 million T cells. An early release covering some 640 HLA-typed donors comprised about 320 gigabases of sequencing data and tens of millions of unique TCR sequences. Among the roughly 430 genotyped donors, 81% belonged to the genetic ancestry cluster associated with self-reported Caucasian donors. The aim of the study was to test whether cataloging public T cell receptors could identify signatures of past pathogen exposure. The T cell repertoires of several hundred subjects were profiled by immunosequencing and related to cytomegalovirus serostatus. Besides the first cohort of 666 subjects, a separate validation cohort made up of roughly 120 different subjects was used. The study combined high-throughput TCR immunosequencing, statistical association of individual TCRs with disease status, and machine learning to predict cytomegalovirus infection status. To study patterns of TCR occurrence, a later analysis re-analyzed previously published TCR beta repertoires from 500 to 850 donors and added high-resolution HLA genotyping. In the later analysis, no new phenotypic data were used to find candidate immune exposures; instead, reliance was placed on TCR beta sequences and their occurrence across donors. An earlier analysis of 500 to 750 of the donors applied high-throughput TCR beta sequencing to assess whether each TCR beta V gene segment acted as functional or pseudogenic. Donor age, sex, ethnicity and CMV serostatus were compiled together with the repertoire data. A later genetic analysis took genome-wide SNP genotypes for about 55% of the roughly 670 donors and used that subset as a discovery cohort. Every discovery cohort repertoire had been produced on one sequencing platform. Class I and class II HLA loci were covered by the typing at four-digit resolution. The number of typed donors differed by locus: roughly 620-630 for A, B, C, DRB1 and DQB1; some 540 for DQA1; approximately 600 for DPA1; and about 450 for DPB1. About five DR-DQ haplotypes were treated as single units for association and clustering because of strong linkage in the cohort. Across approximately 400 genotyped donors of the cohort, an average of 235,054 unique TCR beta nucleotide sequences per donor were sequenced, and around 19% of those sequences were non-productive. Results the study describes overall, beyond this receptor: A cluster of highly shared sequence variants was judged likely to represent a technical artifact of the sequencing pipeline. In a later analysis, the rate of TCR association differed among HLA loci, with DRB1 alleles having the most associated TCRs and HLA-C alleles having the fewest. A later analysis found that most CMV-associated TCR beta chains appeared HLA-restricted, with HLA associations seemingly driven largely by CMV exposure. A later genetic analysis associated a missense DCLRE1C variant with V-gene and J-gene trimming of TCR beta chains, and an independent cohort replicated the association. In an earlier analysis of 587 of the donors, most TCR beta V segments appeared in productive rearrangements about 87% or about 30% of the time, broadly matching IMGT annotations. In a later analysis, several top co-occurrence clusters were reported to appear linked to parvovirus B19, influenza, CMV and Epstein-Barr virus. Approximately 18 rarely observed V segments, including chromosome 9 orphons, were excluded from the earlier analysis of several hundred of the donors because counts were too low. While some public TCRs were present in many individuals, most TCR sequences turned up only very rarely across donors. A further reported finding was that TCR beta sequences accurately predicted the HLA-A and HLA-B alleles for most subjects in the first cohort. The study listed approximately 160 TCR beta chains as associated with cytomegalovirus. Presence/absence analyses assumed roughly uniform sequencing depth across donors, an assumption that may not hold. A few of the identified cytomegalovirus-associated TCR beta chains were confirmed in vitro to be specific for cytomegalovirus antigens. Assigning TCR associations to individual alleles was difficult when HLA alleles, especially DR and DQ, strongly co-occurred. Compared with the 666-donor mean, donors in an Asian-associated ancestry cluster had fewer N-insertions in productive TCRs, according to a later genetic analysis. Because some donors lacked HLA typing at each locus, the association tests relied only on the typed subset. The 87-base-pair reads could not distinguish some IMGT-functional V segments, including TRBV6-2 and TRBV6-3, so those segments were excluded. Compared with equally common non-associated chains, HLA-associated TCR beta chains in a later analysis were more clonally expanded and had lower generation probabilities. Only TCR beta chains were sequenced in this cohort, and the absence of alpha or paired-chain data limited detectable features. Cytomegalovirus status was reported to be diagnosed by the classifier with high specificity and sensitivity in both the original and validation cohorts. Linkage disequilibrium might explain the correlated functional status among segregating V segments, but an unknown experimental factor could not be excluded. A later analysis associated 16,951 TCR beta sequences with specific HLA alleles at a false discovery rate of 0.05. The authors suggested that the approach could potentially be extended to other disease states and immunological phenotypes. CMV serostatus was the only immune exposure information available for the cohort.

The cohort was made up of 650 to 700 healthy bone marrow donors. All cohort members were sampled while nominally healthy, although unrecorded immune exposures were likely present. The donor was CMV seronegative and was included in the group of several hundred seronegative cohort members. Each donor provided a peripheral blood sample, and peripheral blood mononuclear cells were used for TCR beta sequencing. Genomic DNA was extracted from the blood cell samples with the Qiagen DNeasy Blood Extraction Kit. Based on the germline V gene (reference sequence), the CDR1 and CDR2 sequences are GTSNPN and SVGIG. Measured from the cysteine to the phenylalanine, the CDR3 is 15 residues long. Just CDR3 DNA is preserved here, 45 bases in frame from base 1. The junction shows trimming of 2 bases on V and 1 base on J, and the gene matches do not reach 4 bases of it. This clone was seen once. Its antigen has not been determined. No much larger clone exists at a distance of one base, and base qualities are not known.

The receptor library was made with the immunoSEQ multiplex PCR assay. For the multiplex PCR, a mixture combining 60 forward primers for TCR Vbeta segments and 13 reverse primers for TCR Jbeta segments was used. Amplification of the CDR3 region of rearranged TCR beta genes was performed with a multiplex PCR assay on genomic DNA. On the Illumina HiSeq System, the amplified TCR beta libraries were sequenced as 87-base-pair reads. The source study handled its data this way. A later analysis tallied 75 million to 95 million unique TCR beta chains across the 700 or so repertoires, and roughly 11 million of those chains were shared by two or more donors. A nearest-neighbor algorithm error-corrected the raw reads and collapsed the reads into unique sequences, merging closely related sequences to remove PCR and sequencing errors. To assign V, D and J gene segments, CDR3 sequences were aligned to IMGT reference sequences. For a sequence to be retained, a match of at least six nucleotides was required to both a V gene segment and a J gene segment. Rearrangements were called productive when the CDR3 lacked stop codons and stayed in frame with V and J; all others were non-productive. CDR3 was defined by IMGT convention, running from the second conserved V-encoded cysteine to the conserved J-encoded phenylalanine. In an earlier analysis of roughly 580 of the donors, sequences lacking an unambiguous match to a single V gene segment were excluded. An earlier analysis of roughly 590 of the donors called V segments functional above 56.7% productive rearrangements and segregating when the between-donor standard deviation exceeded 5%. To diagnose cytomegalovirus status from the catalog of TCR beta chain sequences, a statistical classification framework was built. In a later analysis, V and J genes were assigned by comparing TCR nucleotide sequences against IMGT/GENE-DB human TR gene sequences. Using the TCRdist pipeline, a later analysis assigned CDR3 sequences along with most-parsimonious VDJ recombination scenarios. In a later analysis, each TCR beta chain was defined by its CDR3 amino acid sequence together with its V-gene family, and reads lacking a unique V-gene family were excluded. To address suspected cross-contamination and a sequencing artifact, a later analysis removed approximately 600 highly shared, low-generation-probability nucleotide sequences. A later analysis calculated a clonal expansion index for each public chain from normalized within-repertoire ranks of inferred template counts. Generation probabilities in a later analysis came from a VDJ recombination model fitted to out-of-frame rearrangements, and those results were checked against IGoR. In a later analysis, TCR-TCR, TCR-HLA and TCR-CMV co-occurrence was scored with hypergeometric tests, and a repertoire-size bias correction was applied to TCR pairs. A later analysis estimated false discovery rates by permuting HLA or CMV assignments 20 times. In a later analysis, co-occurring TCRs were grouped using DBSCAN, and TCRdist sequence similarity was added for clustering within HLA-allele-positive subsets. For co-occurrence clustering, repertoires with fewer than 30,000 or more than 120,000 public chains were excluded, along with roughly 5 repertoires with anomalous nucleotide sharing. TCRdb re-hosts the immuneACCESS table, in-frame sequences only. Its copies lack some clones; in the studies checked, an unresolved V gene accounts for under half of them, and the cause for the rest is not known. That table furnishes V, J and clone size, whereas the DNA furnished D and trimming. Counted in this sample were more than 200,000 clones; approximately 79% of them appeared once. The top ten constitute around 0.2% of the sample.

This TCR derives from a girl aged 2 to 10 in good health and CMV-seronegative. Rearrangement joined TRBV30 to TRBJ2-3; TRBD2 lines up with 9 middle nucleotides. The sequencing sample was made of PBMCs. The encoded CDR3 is CAWSLGLARTDTQYF. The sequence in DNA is TGTGCCTGGAGTTTAGGACTAGCGCGCACAGATACGCAGTATTTT.